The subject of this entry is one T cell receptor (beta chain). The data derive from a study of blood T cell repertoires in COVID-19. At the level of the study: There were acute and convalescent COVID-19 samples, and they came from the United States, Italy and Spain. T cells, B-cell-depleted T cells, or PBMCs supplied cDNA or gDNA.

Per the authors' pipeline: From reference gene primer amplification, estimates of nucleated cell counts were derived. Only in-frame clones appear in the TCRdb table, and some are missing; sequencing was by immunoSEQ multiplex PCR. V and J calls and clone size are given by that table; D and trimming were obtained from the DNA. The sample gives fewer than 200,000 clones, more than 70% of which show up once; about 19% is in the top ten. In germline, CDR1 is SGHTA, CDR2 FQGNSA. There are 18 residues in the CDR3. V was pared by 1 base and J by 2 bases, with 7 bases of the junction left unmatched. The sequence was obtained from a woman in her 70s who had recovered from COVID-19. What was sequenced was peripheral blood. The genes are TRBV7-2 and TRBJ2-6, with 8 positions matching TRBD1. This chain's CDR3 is CASSLVRRGPAGANVLTF. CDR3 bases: TGTGCCAGCAGCTTAGTGCGCAGGGGGCCGGCTGGGGCCAACGTCCTGACTTTC.